Listed below are T cell receptor beta chains from one sample, sequenced in a study of T cells of healthy individuals. TCRdb re-called the 5' RACE reads with MiXCR, one entry per CDR3 protein. The profile shows around 63,000 distinct CDR3 sequences, about 17% of them singletons. The receptor source for this set is a human donor in good health. Each CDR3 is given without its conserved first and last residue. The order of the fields is V gene, CDR3 protein.

V gene: TRBV4-3; CDR3 protein: ASSQDRGDQNEQF
V gene: TRBV5-6; CDR3 protein: ASSPVGQGGTEAF
V gene: TRBV12-3/TRBV12-4; CDR3 protein: ASSQQEQF
V gene: TRBV13; CDR3 protein: ASSLMGGSSYEQY
V gene: TRBV28; CDR3 protein: ASSVGTVKETQY
V gene: TRBV29-1; CDR3 protein: SIAEGYSSYEQY
V gene: TRBV7-9; CDR3 protein: ASSSPGGSEETQY
V gene: TRBV9; CDR3 protein: ASSPAGTALGTAF
V gene: TRBV4-2; CDR3 protein: ASSQGQARLYGYT
V gene: TRBV29-1; CDR3 protein: SVDGGLAGWFSSTDTQY